This T cell receptor (beta chain) was documented in a study of blood T cell repertoires in COVID-19. On the study more broadly: T cells, B-cell-depleted T cells, or PBMCs provided the cDNA or gDNA that served as material.

With 1 base clipped from V and 2 bases from J, the junction kept 4 bases outside the gene matches. The CDR3 contains 15 residues. Per germline, CDR1 SEHNR and CDR2 FQNEAQ (reference sequence). Original analysis: Quantification of nucleated cells was approximated via reference gene primer amplification. Generated by immunoSEQ multiplex PCR, the TCRdb table keeps only in-frame clones and is missing some. For V, J and clone size, that table is used; D and trimming come from the DNA. The sample records about 270,000 clones, 86% being singletons. Living in 20 to 30 US areas, the participants were between roughly 18 and 90 years of age.

The V gene is TRBV7-9, the J gene TRBJ2-7; 8 bases are shared with TRBD1. This receptor was taken from a woman under 30 who had recovered from COVID-19. The sample comprised PBMCs or T cells enriched from blood (not recorded which). DNA for the CDR3: TGTGCCAGCAGCTTAGGGGGACAGGTACCCTACGAGCAGTACTTC. Translating gives CASSLGGQVPYEQYF.